Below, 32 T cell receptor beta chains from the same sample are listed, as sequenced in a study of blood T cell repertoires in COVID-19 (dated by TCRdb to about 2020). Receptors were amplified or captured by the immunoSEQ multiplex PCR assay. The source is immuneACCESS, and TCRdb retained only in-frame sequences with V and J called. Part of the clones is not carried over; for the studies checked, unresolved V genes explain less than half of this, and the remainder is unexplained. This sample lists just over 250,000 clones; about nine tenths were detected once. Approximately 9.8% of the sample rests with the top ten. Input material: peripheral blood. These receptors were obtained from a man aged 35-49 years who had recovered from COVID-19.

The chain has TRBV5-8 and TRBJ2-2; 7 bases are a match to TRBD1. V lost 5 bases and J lost 3; bases outside the gene matches: 10. Germline V gene sequence: CDR1 SGHTS, CDR2 YDEGEE. CDR3 length: 16 amino acids. The CDR3 sequence is CASSLDGQEYTGELFF. Written as DNA, the CDR3 is TGTGCCAGCAGTCTGGATGGACAGGAGTACACCGGGGAGCTGTTTTTT.

The V gene is TRBV6-5, the J gene TRBJ2-1, with a tentative D call TRBD2 (6 bases). The CDR3 totals 16 residues. Germline V gene data show CDR1 as MNHEY and CDR2 as SVGAGI. Trimming took 4 bases from V and 5 from J, leaving 18 bases between them. The CDR3 here is CASSWRGGAVNNEQFF. Here the CDR3 DNA reads TGTGCCAGCAGTTGGCGGGGTGGGGCAGTCAACAATGAGCAGTTCTTC.

This clone was recorded a few times. CDR3 bases: TGTGCCAGCAGCCACCGGGCTGGAAACACCATATATTTT. This codes for CASSHRAGNTIYF. The gene calls are TRBV3-1 (or the pseudogene TRBV3-2) and TRBJ1-3; D is unclear. V lost 3 bases to trimming and J lost 2 bases, with 5 bases between them. This CDR3 region has 13 residues. Germline CDR1 and CDR2: LGHDT and YNNKEL (reference sequence).

This chain's CDR3 is CSVRDYVSGSQLTEAFF. In DNA, the CDR3 is TGCAGCGTCAGGGATTATGTGAGTGGCAGTCAGTTAACTGAAGCTTTCTTT. The chain has TRBV29-1 and TRBJ1-1; a weak D match, TRBD1 (5 bases). Germline V CDR1 and CDR2: SQVTM, ANQGSEA. This CDR3 is 17 amino acids long. V lost 6 bases and J 5 bases, leaving 28 bases between the germline ends.

J is TRBJ1-1 and V is TRBV5-1; a possible D gene is TRBD1 (5 bases). The CDR3 consists of 13 residues. With 5 bases removed from V and 1 base from J, the gap between germline ends came to 9 bases. Germline CDR1 and CDR2: SGHRS and YFSETQ. The CDR3 sequence: CASSQQGNTEAFF. The CDR3, as DNA: TGCGCCAGCAGTCAGCAGGGGAACACTGAAGCTTTCTTT. The whole variable domain, filled in from reference TRBV5-1 and TRBJ1-1, reads KAGVTQTPRYLIKTRGQQVTLSCSPISGHRSVSWYQQTPGQGLQFLFEYFSETQRNKGNFPGRFSGRQFSNSRSEMNVSTLELGDSALYLCASSQQGNTEAFFGQGTRLTVV.

The J gene is TRBJ1-1, the V gene TRBV29-1; possible D gene TRBD1, 6 bases. The CDR3 consists of 15 residues. The V gene lost 4 bases and the J gene lost 1 base, with 16 bases spanning the gap. Germline CDR1 is SQVTM and CDR2 is ANQGSEA. For the CDR3, the DNA is TGCAGCGTTGGTAGAAGTAACAGGGAGAACACTGAAGCTTTCTTT. Residues: CSVGRSNRENTEAFF.

This chain uses TRBV9 with TRBJ1-1; D not resolved. Trimming removed 0 bases from V and 6 bases from J, with 12 bases in between. Per germline, CDR1 SGDLS and CDR2 YYNGEE. CDR3 length: 14 amino acids. CDR3 sequence reads: CASSVGGRVAEAFF. For the CDR3, the DNA is TGTGCCAGCAGCGTAGGTGGGAGGGTCGCTGAAGCTTTCTTT.

V usage is TRBV7-2 and J usage is TRBJ2-7, with 7 bases matching TRBD2. The germline CDR1 and CDR2 sequences are SGHTA and FQGNSA. V trimming: 1 base; J trimming: 2 bases; junction bases outside the gene matches: 2. The CDR3 runs 14 residues. The DNA for the CDR3 is TGTGCCAGCAGCTTAGTTGGACTAGCCTACGAGCAGTACTTC. It specifies CASSLVGLAYEQYF.

This chain uses TRBV11-2 with TRBJ1-2, with 7 bases lining up with TRBD1. In germline, CDR1 is SGHAT, CDR2 FQNNGV. This CDR3 region has 15 residues. Trimming cost V 1 base and J 5 bases; bases outside gene matches: 7. CDR3 nucleotides: TGTGCCAGCAGCTTAGGCCGCAGGGGGTGGTATGGCTACACCTTC. It yields the protein CASSLGRRGWYGYTF.

The chain carries TRBV4-3 and TRBJ1-2; TRBD1 might be the D (5 bases). Per the germline V gene, CDR1 is LGHNA and CDR2 is YSLEER. V was trimmed by 0 bases and J by 7 bases, leaving 15 bases between them. The CDR3 has 15 amino acids. CDR3 sequence reads: CASSQDPGGTTGYTF. In DNA, the CDR3 is TGCGCCAGCAGCCAAGACCCTGGGGGGACCACTGGCTACACCTTC.

The chain combines TRBV19 with TRBJ1-1, with TRBD1 matching 9 bases. The CDR3 extends over 13 amino acids. From germline, CDR1 is LNHDA and CDR2 SQIVND (reference sequence). Unmatched junction bases numbered 12, after V lost 8 bases and J lost 11 bases. The chain's CDR3 is CASRAEDRGGAFF. The CDR3 nucleotides read TGTGCCAGTCGGGCTGAGGACAGGGGCGGCGCTTTCTTT.

The genes are TRBV5-1 and TRBJ2-3; 9 bases agree with TRBD1. The CDR3 runs 14 residues. Trimming at V came to 4 bases and at J to 6 bases, leaving 6 bases not matched to a gene. Per germline, CDR1 SGHRS and CDR2 YFSETQ. DNA of the CDR3: TGCGCCAGCAGCGCCGGGACAGGGAAGGATACGCAGTATTTT. Translating gives CASSAGTGKDTQYF.

Concerning this clone itself: The same CDR3 arises from other DNA sequences in this sample as well. The genes are TRBV27 and TRBJ2-1; TRBD2 aligns across 12 bases. The ends lost 0 bases at V and 4 bases at J; junction bases unmatched: 1. Germline V gene sequence: CDR1 MNHEY, CDR2 SMNVEV (reference sequence). This CDR3 has 16 residues. CDR3 in amino acids: CASSLSLAGGYNEQFF. For the CDR3, the DNA is TGTGCCAGCAGTTTATCGCTAGCGGGAGGGTACAATGAGCAGTTCTTC.

The V and J genes are TRBV7-6 and TRBJ2-3; TRBD1 matches at 9 bases. The J segment lost 2 bases and the V segment lost 5 bases, leaving 5 bases of the junction unmatched. The CDR3 covers 15 residues. Per the germline V gene, CDR1 is SGHVS and CDR2 is FNYEAQ. The CDR3 is CASSRRDRVTDTQYF. As DNA, the CDR3 is TGTGCCAGCAGCAGACGGGACAGGGTCACAGATACGCAGTATTTT.

The rearrangement joins TRBV9 to TRBJ2-2, with TRBD2 matching 7 bases. The ends lost 4 bases at V and 5 bases at J; junction bases unmatched: 8. CDR1 and CDR2 from the germline V gene are SGDLS and YYNGEE. The CDR3 runs to 15 residues. The CDR3 sequence: CASSLGRVQTGELFF. CDR3 DNA sequence: TGTGCCAGCAGCCTAGGGAGGGTTCAAACCGGGGAGCTGTTTTTT. Together with reference TRBV9 and TRBJ2-2, the CDR3 gives the full variable domain: DSGVTQTPKHLITATGQRVTLRCSPRSGDLSVYWYQQSLDQGLQFLIQYYNGEERAKGNILERFSAQQFPDLHSELNLSSLELGDSALYFCASSLGRVQTGELFFGEGSRLTVL.

This clone was seen a single time. The chain links TRBV2 to TRBJ2-1; unclear D gene. Trimming removed 4 bases from V and 0 bases from J, with 13 bases in between. Germline values: CDR1 SNHLY, CDR2 FYNNEI. The CDR3 is made up of 16 amino acids. CDR3: CASSGSSRDSYNEQFF. The CDR3, as DNA: TGTGCCAGCAGTGGAAGTAGCCGCGACTCCTACAATGAGCAGTTCTTC.

V is TRBV5-1 and J is TRBJ2-7; 8 nucleotides line up with TRBD1. The V gene end was trimmed by 5 bases and the J gene end by 2 bases; junction bases not matched to a gene: 3. Germline loops: CDR1 SGHRS, CDR2 YFSETQ. The CDR3 covers 13 residues. CDR3 region: CASRRQGPYEQYF. CDR3 nucleotides: TGCGCCAGCAGGCGACAGGGGCCCTACGAGCAGTACTTC.

The rearrangement joins TRBV7-2 to TRBJ1-3, with TRBD1 as a possible D gene (5 bases). CDR1 and CDR2 (germline): SGHTA, FQGNSA. There are 16 residues in the CDR3. V lost 1 base and J lost 10, with 20 bases in between. The CDR3 nucleotides are TGTGCCAGCAGCTTAGAAGGGATCGGAAGGGGTAATACCATATATTTT. Amino acid sequence: CASSLEGIGRGNTIYF.

The J gene is TRBJ2-3, the V gene TRBV7-9, with D perhaps matching TRBD2 (6 bases). Germline V gene data show CDR1 as SEHNR and CDR2 as FQNEAQ (reference sequence). V lost 5 bases and J lost 5, with 23 bases in between. This CDR3 region has 17 residues. This CDR3 reads CASSHTGGWRGEDTQYF. The CDR3 DNA reads TGTGCCAGCAGCCACACAGGCGGGTGGAGGGGTGAAGATACGCAGTATTTT.

The J gene is TRBJ1-1, the V gene TRBV3-1 (or the pseudogene TRBV3-2), with 7 bases matching TRBD1. In germline, CDR1 is LGHDT, CDR2 YNNKEL (reference sequence). V lost 0 bases, J lost 7 bases, and 8 bases stayed unmatched. This CDR3 has 15 residues. Here the CDR3 reads CASSQDSGTAGEAFF. DNA for the CDR3: TGTGCCAGCAGCCAAGATTCGGGGACAGCTGGTGAAGCTTTCTTT.

The chain uses TRBV2 and TRBJ1-1; D perhaps matches TRBD1 (6 bases). With 1 base removed from V and 7 bases from J, the gap between germline ends came to 16 bases. This CDR3 is built from 15 residues. Germline CDR1 reads SNHLY; CDR2 reads FYNNEI. The CDR3 coding sequence is TGTGCCAGCAGTGAAGGGGGTAGGGGGATGGTTGAAGCTTTCTTT. Its translation: CASSEGGRGMVEAFF. Full variable domain (missing parts from reference TRBV2 and TRBJ1-1): EPEVTQTPSHQVTQMGQEVILRCVPISNHLYFYWYRQILGQKVEFLVSFYNNEISEKSEIFDDQFSVERPDGSNFTLKIRSTKLEDSAMYFCASSEGGRGMVEAFFGQGTRLTVV.

The CDR3 sequence: CASSLGTGTTEAFF. The CDR3 nucleotides read TGTGCCAGCAGCTTGGGGACAGGGACCACTGAAGCTTTCTTT. The gene calls are TRBV11-2 and TRBJ1-1; 9 positions agree with TRBD1. Germline values: CDR1 SGHAT, CDR2 FQNNGV. Trimming at V came to 3 bases and at J to 4 bases, leaving 3 bases not matched to a gene. This CDR3 comprises 14 residues. The full variable domain, in which reference TRBV11-2 and TRBJ1-1 provide the parts outside the CDR3, is EAGVAQSPRYKIIEKRQSVAFWCNPISGHATLYWYQQILGQGPKLLIQFQNNGVVDDSQLPKDRFSAERLKGVDSTLKIQPAKLEDSAVYLCASSLGTGTTEAFFGQGTRLTVV.

The V gene is TRBV5-1, the J gene TRBJ2-3; D is uncertain. Germline V lookup: CDR1 SGHRS, CDR2 YFSETQ. The CDR3 is 12 residues long. Trimming pared 3 bases from V and 2 bases from J, leaving 4 bases between. CDR3 in amino acids: CASSSHTDTQYF. The CDR3 DNA reads as TGCGCCAGCAGCTCCCACACAGATACGCAGTATTTT.

The V and J genes are TRBV3-1 (or the pseudogene TRBV3-2) and TRBJ2-1; 11 nucleotides match TRBD2. Per the germline V gene, CDR1 is LGHDT and CDR2 is YNNKEL (reference sequence). V was clipped by 1 base and J by 6 bases; unmatched bases: 5. CDR3 length: 16 amino acids. The CDR3 protein is CASSQGPSGGSNEQFF. The CDR3, as DNA: TGTGCCAGCAGCCAAGGCCCTAGCGGGGGGTCCAATGAGCAGTTCTTC.

The CDR3 loop reads CASSQEAGGSYGYTF. The CDR3, as DNA: TGCGCCAGCAGCCAAGAAGCAGGGGGGTCGTATGGCTACACCTTC. The genes are TRBV4-3 and TRBJ1-2; 7 nucleotides agree with TRBD1. Germline CDR1 LGHNA, CDR2 YSLEER. The CDR3 totals 15 residues. V gave up 0 bases and J gave up 5 bases; unmatched junction bases: 6.

J is TRBJ2-5 and V is TRBV21-1; the table's D gene call, TRBD2, was not cross checked with the DNA. TRBV21-1 is a known pseudogene. This CDR3 spans 17 amino acids. CDR3 DNA: TGTGCCAGCAGCCCCTCACCGGTAGCGGGAGTAAAGGAGACCCAGTACTTC. This gives the protein CASSPSPVAGVKETQYF.

This clone was counted only a few times. The J gene is TRBJ2-7, the V gene TRBV18; D possibly corresponds to TRBD1 (5 bases). V shed 5 bases and J shed 1 base, with 9 bases lying between them. This CDR3 has 13 amino acids. CDR1 is KGHSH and CDR2 is LQKENI in the germline V gene. The CDR3 DNA sequence: TGTGCCAGCTCAGTTGACAGATCCTACGAGCAGTACTTC. It specifies CASSVDRSYEQYF.

The chain combines TRBV3-1 (or the pseudogene TRBV3-2) with TRBJ2-3; 9 bases are shared with TRBD2. Losses at the gene ends were 1 base for V and 4 bases for J; bases not matched to a gene: 9. CDR3 length: 17 residues. The germline V gene has CDR1 LGHDT and CDR2 YNNKEL (reference sequence). DNA for the CDR3: TGTGCCAGCAGCCAAGTGGGGAGCGGGGGGCCGGCAGATACGCAGTATTTT. This translates into CASSQVGSGGPADTQYF.

This clone was seen just once. This sequence joins TRBV5-4 and TRBJ2-1, with TRBD2 as a possible D gene (6 bases). V lost 4 bases, J lost 8 bases, and 22 bases lay in between. The CDR3 consists of 16 residues. In germline, CDR1 is SGHNT, CDR2 YYREEE (reference sequence). The CDR3 DNA sequence: TGTGCCAGCAGCGCCCAGACTAGACGTCCCCCCCATGAGCAGTTCTTC. Amino acids: CASSAQTRRPPHEQFF.

The chain employs TRBV3-1 (or the pseudogene TRBV3-2) and TRBJ1-5; D is ambiguous. The germline V gene encodes CDR1 LGHDT and CDR2 YNNKEL (reference sequence). V was clipped by 0 bases and J by 0 bases, with 3 bases between them. The CDR3 runs 14 residues. The CDR3 DNA follows: TGTGCCAGCAGCCAAGATCATAGCAATCAGCCCCAGCATTTT. As protein: CASSQDHSNQPQHF.

The chain joins TRBV6-2 or TRBV6-3 to TRBJ2-6; TRBD2 matches at 8 bases. V dropped 6 bases and J dropped 3; count of bases not matched to a gene: 4. Looked up from germline, CDR1 is MNHEY and CDR2 is SVGEGT. This CDR3 spans 15 amino acids. For the CDR3, the DNA is TGTGCCAGCAGCCGGGGGGGGCTTGGGGCCAACGTCCTGACTTTC. Amino acids: CASSRGGLGANVLTF.

The rearrangement joins TRBV19 to TRBJ1-1, with D unresolved. CDR3 length: 13 residues. V was cut by 2 bases and J by 1 base, with 5 bases left in between. Germline lookup yields CDR1 LNHDA and CDR2 SQIVND (reference sequence). CDR3 DNA sequence: TGTGCCAGTAGTATAAGAGAGAACACTGAAGCTTTCTTT. It is translated as CASSIRENTEAFF. Filled out from reference TRBV19 and TRBJ1-1, the complete variable domain reads DGGITQSPKYLFRKEGQNVTLSCEQNLNHDAMYWYRQDPGQGLRLIYYSQIVNDFQKGDIAEGYSVSREKKESFPLTVTSAQKNPTAFYLCASSIRENTEAFFGQGTRLTVV.